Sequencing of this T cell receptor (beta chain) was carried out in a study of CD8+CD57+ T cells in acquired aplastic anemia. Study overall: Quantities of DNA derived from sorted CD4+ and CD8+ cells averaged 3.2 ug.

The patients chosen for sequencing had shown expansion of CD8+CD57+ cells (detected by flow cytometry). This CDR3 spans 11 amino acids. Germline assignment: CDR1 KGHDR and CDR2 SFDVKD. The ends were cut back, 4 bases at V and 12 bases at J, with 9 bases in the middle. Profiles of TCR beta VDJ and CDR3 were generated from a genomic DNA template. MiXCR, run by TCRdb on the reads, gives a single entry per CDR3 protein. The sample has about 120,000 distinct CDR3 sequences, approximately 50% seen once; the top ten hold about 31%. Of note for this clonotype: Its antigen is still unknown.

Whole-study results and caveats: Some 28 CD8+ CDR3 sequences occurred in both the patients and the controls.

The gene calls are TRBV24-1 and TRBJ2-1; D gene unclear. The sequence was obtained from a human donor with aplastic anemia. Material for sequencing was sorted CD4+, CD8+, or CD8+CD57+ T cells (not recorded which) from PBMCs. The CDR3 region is CATSDGPRQFF. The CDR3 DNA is TGTGCCACCAGTGACGGCCCTCGGCAGTTCTTC.